Listed below are T cell receptor beta chains from one sample, sequenced in a study of blood T cell repertoires in COVID-19. The data were produced by immunoSEQ multiplex PCR, yet TCRdb's version contains in-frame clones alone and is incomplete. Of approximately 50,000 clones in the sample, around 80% were seen once. The sample taken for sequencing was peripheral blood. These receptors originate from a woman of 80 years or more with COVID-19, enrolled during active disease. The CDR3 runs from the conserved cysteine through the conserved F or W. Fields, in order: D gene, V gene, clone size, J gene, CDR3 DNA, CDR3 protein. The D gene is left open where the match is weak. Some rows have no size entry. The others give once, few or many, or a class for an expanded clone.

d_call: NA
v_call: TRBV9
clone_size: NA
j_call: TRBJ2-1
cdr3_nt: TGTGCCAGCAGCGAACCCAGGAATGAGCAGTTCTTC
cdr3_aa: CASSEPRNEQFF

d_call: NA
v_call: TRBV19
clone_size: NA
j_call: TRBJ2-2
cdr3_nt: TGTGCCAGTAGGAAGACAGGTCTTAACACCGGGGAGCTGTTTTTT
cdr3_aa: CASRKTGLNTGELFF

d_call: NA
v_call: TRBV5-1
clone_size: NA
j_call: TRBJ2-1
cdr3_nt: TGCGCCGCCGCGCCAAATGAGCAGTTCTTC
cdr3_aa: CAAAPNEQFF

d_call: TRBD1
v_call: TRBV25-1
clone_size: NA
j_call: TRBJ2-3
cdr3_nt: TGTGCCAGCAGTGAATTTCCGGGGACAGGGAGGCTCACAGATACGCAGTATTTT
cdr3_aa: CASSEFPGTGRLTDTQYF

d_call: TRBD2
v_call: TRBV7-8
clone_size: few
j_call: TRBJ2-2
cdr3_nt: TGTGCCAGCAGCTTGTATCTGGGGACTAACCCGAACACCGGGGAGCTGTTTTTT
cdr3_aa: CASSLYLGTNPNTGELFF

d_call: NA
v_call: TRBV7-9
clone_size: once
j_call: TRBJ2-7
cdr3_nt: TGTGCCAGCAGCTTAGGCCTTAGGGGGGGCAACGAGCAGTACTTC
cdr3_aa: CASSLGLRGGNEQYF

d_call: NA
v_call: TRBV11-3
clone_size: few
j_call: TRBJ2-1
cdr3_nt: TGTGCCAGCAGCTTAGAGGGCAACTCCTACAATGAGCAGTTCTTC
cdr3_aa: CASSLEGNSYNEQFF

d_call: TRBD2
v_call: TRBV2
clone_size: NA
j_call: TRBJ2-3
cdr3_nt: TGTGCCAGCAGGGAGACTAGCGGAGCCCGTACAGATACGCAGTATTTT
cdr3_aa: CASRETSGARTDTQYF

d_call: TRBD1
v_call: TRBV3-1/TRBV3-2
clone_size: NA
j_call: TRBJ2-5
cdr3_nt: TGTGCCAGCAGCCAAGACGGGACAGGCCAAGAGACCCAGTACTTC
cdr3_aa: CASSQDGTGQETQYF

d_call: NA
v_call: TRBV18
clone_size: NA
j_call: TRBJ1-6
cdr3_nt: TGTGCCAGCTCACCACCGCAGGCGTCCTATAATTCACCCCTCCACTTT
cdr3_aa: CASSPPQASYNSPLHF